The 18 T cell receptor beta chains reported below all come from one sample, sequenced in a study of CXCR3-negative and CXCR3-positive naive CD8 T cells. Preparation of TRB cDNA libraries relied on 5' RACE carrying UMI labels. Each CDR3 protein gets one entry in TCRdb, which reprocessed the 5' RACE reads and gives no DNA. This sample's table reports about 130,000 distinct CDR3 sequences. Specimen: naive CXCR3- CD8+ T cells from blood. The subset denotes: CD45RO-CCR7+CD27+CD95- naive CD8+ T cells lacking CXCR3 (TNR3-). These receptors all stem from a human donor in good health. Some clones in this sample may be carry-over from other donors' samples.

The CDR3 protein is CASSFSGTGIPNTEAFF. This rearrangement joins TRBV12-3 or TRBV12-4 to TRBJ1-1; TCRdb returns TRBD1, unconfirmable since there is no DNA. The CDR3 length is 17 residues.

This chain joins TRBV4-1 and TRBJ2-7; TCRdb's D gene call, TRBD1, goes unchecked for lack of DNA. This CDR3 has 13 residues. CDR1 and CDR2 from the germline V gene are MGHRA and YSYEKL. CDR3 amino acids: CASSQAGGREQYF.

The CDR3 sequence is CSVLTTGEKLFF. The chain uses TRBV29-1 and TRBJ1-4. The length of the CDR3 is 12 residues. The V gene's germline CDR1 is SQVTM and CDR2 ANQGSEA.

Here the CDR3 reads CSVNFRDTQYF. The chain links TRBV29-1 to TRBJ2-3. Per germline, CDR1 SQVTM and CDR2 ANQGSEA. The CDR3 length is 11 residues.

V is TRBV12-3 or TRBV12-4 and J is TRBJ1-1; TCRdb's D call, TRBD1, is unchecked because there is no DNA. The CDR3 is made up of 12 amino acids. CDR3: CASSLGGPEAFF.

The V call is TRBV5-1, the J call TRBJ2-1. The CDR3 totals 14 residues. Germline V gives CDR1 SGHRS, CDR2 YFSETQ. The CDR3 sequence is CASSLEDGDNEQFF.

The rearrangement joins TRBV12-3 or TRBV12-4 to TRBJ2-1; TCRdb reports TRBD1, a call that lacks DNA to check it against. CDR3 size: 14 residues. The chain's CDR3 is CASSPWGPGNEQFF.

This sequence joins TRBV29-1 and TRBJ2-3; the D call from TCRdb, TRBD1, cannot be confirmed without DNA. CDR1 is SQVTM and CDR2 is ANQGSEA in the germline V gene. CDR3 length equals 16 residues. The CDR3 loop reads CSADFRGQLSTDTQYF.

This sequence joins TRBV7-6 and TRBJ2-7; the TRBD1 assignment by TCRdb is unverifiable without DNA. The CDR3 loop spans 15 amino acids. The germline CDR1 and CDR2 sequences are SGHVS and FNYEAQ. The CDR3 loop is CASSSGQGVSYEQYF.

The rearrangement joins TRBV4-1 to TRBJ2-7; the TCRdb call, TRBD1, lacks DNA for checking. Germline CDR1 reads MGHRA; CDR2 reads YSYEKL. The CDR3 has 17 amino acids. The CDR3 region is CASSQAGFGRGRGEQYF.

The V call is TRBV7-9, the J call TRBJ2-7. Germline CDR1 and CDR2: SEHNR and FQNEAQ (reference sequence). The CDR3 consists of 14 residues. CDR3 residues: CASSLAENSYEQYF.

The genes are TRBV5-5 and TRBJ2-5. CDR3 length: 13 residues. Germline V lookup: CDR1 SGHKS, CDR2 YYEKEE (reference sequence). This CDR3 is CASSLALGETQYF.

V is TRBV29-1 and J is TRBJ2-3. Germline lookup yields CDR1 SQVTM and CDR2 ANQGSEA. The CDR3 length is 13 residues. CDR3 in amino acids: CSVGVEATDTQYF.

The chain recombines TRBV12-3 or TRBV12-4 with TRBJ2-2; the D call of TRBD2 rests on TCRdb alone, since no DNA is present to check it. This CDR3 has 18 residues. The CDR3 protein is CASSPKLKREKVHRELFF.

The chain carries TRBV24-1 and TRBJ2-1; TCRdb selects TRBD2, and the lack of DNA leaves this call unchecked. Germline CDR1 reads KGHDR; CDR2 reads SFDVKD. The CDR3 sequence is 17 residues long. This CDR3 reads CATSDAGLAGFYNEQFF.

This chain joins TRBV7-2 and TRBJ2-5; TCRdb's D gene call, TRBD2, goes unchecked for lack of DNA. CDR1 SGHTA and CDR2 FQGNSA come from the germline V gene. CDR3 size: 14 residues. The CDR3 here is CASSSTSGQETQYF. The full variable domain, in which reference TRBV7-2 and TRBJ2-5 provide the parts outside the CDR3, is GAGVSQSPSNKVTEKGKDVELRCDPISGHTALYWYRQSLGQGLEFLIYFQGNSAPDKSGLPSDRFSAERTGGSVSTLTIQRTQQEDSAVYLCASSSTSGQETQYFGPGTRLLVL.

The chain's CDR3 is CASSIAGSGTEALF. The J gene is TRBJ1-1, the V gene TRBV19; no DNA is available, so the TRBD1 call from TCRdb remains unchecked. This CDR3 comprises 14 residues. The germline V gene encodes CDR1 LNHDA and CDR2 SQIVND (reference sequence). The variable domain in full, completed from reference TRBV19 and TRBJ1-1, reads DGGITQSPKYLFRKEGQNVTLSCEQNLNHDAMYWYRQDPGQGLRLIYYSQIVNDFQKGDIAEGYSVSREKKESFPLTVTSAQKNPTAFYLCASSIAGSGTEALFGQGTRLTVV.

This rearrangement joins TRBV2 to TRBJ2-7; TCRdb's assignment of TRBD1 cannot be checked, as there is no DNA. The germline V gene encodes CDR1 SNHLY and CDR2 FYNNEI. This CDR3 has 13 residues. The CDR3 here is CASSHGQAYEQYF.